These T cell receptor beta chains were read from a single sample in a study of cytomegalovirus exposure and HLA in healthy donors. Some clones are missing from TCRdb's copy, which holds only in-frame ones; the method was immunoSEQ multiplex PCR. The sample consists of 95,000 to 100,000 clones, about 80% of them appearing once. The sequenced sample was PBMCs. Every receptor here comes from a man aged 55 to 69 in good health and CMV-seropositive. CDR3s include the opening cysteine and the closing phenylalanine or tryptophan. The order of the fields is V gene, J gene, CDR3 protein.

V: TRBV5-5
J: TRBJ2-7
CDR3: CASSYGTGGTEQYF

V: TRBV19
J: TRBJ1-3
CDR3: CASSIPARAGNTIYF

V: TRBV14
J: TRBJ2-2
CDR3: CASSHIEPNTGELFF

V: TRBV5-1
J: TRBJ2-7
CDR3: CASSSPGTGSYEQYF

V: TRBV7-2
J: TRBJ2-5
CDR3: CASSFSQGVYETQYF

V: TRBV9
J: TRBJ2-2
CDR3: CASSVLLAGNTGELFF

V: TRBV28
J: TRBJ2-7
CDR3: CASSFGEAYEQYF

V: TRBV21-1
J: TRBJ2-5
CDR3: CARTGKYETQYF

V: TRBV6-5
J: TRBJ2-6
CDR3: CASSSPSVAGANVLTF

V: TRBV6-1
J: TRBJ2-7
CDR3: CASSAPEEHMVEQYF

V: TRBV14
J: TRBJ1-6
CDR3: CASSSERVASSPLHF

V: TRBV5-6
J: NA
CDR3: CASSPRPGAFEQYF

V: TRBV6-6
J: TRBJ2-7
CDR3: CASSYQGGYEQYF

V: TRBV4-1
J: TRBJ1-1
CDR3: CASSHGAVAEAFF

V: TRBV9
J: TRBJ2-7
CDR3: CASSAGTGRYEQYF

V: TRBV15
J: TRBJ1-2
CDR3: CATSPRQRSAYGYTF

V: TRBV5-6
J: TRBJ2-3
CDR3: CASSLSGGAPSSTDTQYF

V: TRBV29-1
J: TRBJ1-1
CDR3: CSGLAGLNTEAFF

V: TRBV19
J: TRBJ2-1
CDR3: CASSIKAGGIRGDEQFF

V: TRBV7-2
J: TRBJ2-1
CDR3: CASSRSSGGNNEQFF

V: TRBV9
J: TRBJ2-3
CDR3: CASSVASGLTDTQYF

V: TRBV28
J: TRBJ1-2
CDR3: CASSSGGAGYGYTF

V: TRBV18
J: TRBJ1-5
CDR3: CASSPGGASQPQHF

V: TRBV6-1
J: TRBJ2-3
CDR3: CASKIAGGERDTQYF

V: TRBV6-5
J: TRBJ1-6
CDR3: CASRPTGTRSPLHF

V: TRBV29-1
J: TRBJ2-3
CDR3: CSVVRVTDTQYF

V: TRBV19
J: TRBJ1-6
CDR3: CASSIFTGQGGSPLHF

V: TRBV28
J: TRBJ1-1
CDR3: CASSLPSQGEAFF

V: TRBV19
J: TRBJ2-1
CDR3: CAIRLAGGPLDSYNEQFF

V: TRBV14
J: TRBJ2-3
CDR3: CASSQDRTSGGTDTQYF

V: TRBV28
J: TRBJ1-6
CDR3: CASSFVGGPPLHF